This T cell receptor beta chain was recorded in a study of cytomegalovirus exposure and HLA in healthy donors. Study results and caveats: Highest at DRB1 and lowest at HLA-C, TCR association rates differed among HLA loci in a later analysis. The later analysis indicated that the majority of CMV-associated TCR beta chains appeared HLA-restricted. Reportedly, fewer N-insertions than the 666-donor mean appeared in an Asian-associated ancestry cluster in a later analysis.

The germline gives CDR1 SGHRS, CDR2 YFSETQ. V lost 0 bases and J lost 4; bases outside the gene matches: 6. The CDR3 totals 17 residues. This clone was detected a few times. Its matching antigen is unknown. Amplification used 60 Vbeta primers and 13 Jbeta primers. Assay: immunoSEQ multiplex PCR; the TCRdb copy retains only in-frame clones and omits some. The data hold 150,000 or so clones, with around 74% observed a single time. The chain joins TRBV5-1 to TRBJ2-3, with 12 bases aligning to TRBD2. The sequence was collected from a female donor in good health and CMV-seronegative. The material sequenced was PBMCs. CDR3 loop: CASSLGLAGASADTQYF. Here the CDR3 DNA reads TGCGCCAGCAGCTTGGGACTAGCGGGGGCCTCAGCAGATACGCAGTATTTT.